The 26 T cell receptor beta chains below come from one sample, sequenced in a study of blood T cell repertoires in COVID-19. The assay was immunoSEQ multiplex PCR, and TCRdb's table has in-frame clones only and misses some. The sample comprises some 350,000 clones, about 90% of which are singletons, and about 2.7% rests with the top ten. Input material: PBMCs or T cells enriched from blood (not recorded which). The receptors originated from a woman in her thirties who had recovered from COVID-19.

This rearrangement joins TRBV4-1 to TRBJ2-5, with 7 bases that match TRBD2. The CDR3 covers 15 residues. The J segment lost 3 bases and the V segment lost 1 base, leaving 5 bases of the junction unmatched. Germline CDR1 and CDR2: MGHRA and YSYEKL. The CDR3 bases are TGCGCCAGCAGCCAAGGTCGGGGACTAAAAGAGACCCAGTACTTC. This encodes CASSQGRGLKETQYF.

The chain employs TRBV21-1 and TRBJ1-1; whether TRBD1, the table's D call, matches the DNA was not checked. TRBV21-1 constitutes a pseudogene. This CDR3 is 13 amino acids long. The CDR3 region is CAGRGGAGTEAFF. DNA for the CDR3: TGTGCCGGTCGAGGGGGCGCGGGCACTGAAGCTTTCTTT.

The gene calls are TRBV18 and TRBJ2-3; 10 nucleotides line up with TRBD1. Germline CDR1 KGHSH, CDR2 LQKENI. The CDR3 is made up of 16 amino acids. The junction had 5 bases not matched to a gene; V was cut back by 1 base and J by 4 bases. The CDR3 DNA reads as TGTGCCAGCTCACCACTTGGGACAGGGGTGGCAGATACGCAGTATTTT. It encodes CASSPLGTGVADTQYF.

The rearrangement links TRBV6-4 to TRBJ1-2; D gene unclear. V gave up 5 bases and J gave up 4 bases, with 8 bases separating them. The CDR3 sequence is 12 residues long. Germline-derived CDR1 and CDR2 are MRHNA and SNTAGT. The CDR3 DNA reads TGTGCCAGCAGTCCTCCCGGCTATGGCTACACCTTC. Its protein is CASSPPGYGYTF.

The chain combines TRBV7-3 with TRBJ1-2; TRBD1 might be the D (5 bases). Between the trimmed V and J ends, which lost 5 bases and 6 bases, there was a span of 13 bases. The germline CDR1 and CDR2 sequences are SGHTA and FQGTGA. The length of the CDR3 is 13 residues. The DNA for the CDR3 is TGTGCCAGCAGCCCCAGGGAAGGCGATGGCTACACCTTC. Residues: CASSPREGDGYTF.

CDR3 DNA sequence: TGTGCCTGGACGGGACAGGATAACTATGGCTACACCTTC. It specifies CAWTGQDNYGYTF. The chain is built from TRBV30 and TRBJ1-2, with 8 nucleotides matching TRBD1. There are 13 residues in the CDR3. Germline V gene data show CDR1 as GTSNPN and CDR2 as SVGIG (reference sequence). The V gene end was trimmed by 4 bases and the J gene end by 1 base; junction bases not matched to a gene: 2.

The V and J genes are TRBV24-1 and TRBJ1-5, with TRBD1 identical over 7 bases. J gave up 4 bases and V 4 bases, and 9 bases lay outside the gene matches. The length of the CDR3 is 16 residues. CDR1 is KGHDR, CDR2 SFDVKD, per germline. CDR3 region: CATSDRTGTANQPQHF. In DNA, the CDR3 is TGTGCCACCAGTGACCGAACCGGGACAGCGAATCAGCCCCAGCATTTT.

To note about this clone: Other nucleotide sequences from this sample produce the same CDR3. The chain carries TRBV27 and TRBJ2-7; maybe TRBD1 (5 bases). The CDR3 covers 13 residues. Trimming stripped 2 bases from V and 1 base from J, with 6 bases between. CDR1 is MNHEY and CDR2 is SMNVEV in the germline V gene (reference sequence). CDR3 sequence: CASSLGASYEQYF. In DNA form, the CDR3 reads TGTGCCAGCAGTTTAGGGGCTTCCTACGAGCAGTACTTC.

The rearrangement links TRBV29-1 to TRBJ2-5; D might be TRBD1 (6 bases). Germline V gene lookup returns CDR1 SQVTM and CDR2 ANQGSEA. Between the trimmed V and J ends, which lost 4 bases and 4 bases, there was a span of 16 bases. CDR3 length equals 14 residues. For the CDR3, the DNA is TGCAGCGTTGGGGGCCGGGGACAACCAGAGACCCAGTACTTC. This translates into CSVGGRGQPETQYF.

This chain uses TRBV11-2 with TRBJ2-1; 7 bases map to TRBD2. CDR3 size: 18 residues. V shed 3 bases and J 3 bases; nucleotides not matched to a gene: 14. CDR1 SGHAT and CDR2 FQNNGV come from the germline V gene. CDR3 coding DNA: TGTGCCAGCAGCTTTAGAGTCCTCCGCGGGAGCCTCTACAATGAGCAGTTCTTC. It encodes CASSFRVLRGSLYNEQFF.

The count of this clone is one. The chain uses TRBV5-4 and TRBJ1-4, with D perhaps matching TRBD1 (6 bases). The CDR3 is 14 residues long. V was pared by 5 bases and J by 8 bases, with 16 bases between. Germline V gene data show CDR1 as SGHNT and CDR2 as YYREEE (reference sequence). The CDR3 DNA sequence: TGTGCCAGCAGGATCTGGGGGCGGCGGGAAAAACTGTTTTTT. This codes for CASRIWGRREKLFF.

This clone was found once. The genes are TRBV12-3 or TRBV12-4 and TRBJ2-1; D uncertain. This CDR3 has 11 amino acids. Trimming removed 4 bases from V and 8 bases from J, with 6 bases in between. CDR3 in amino acids: CASSSNDEQFF. The CDR3 coding sequence is TGTGCCAGCAGTTCTAACGATGAGCAGTTCTTC.

DNA of the CDR3: TGTGCCAGCAGCTTAGGACCAGGAGGAGAGACTGAAGCTTTCTTT. It encodes CASSLGPGGETEAFF. The chain combines TRBV7-9 with TRBJ1-1, with D hard to call. V shed 1 base and J shed 5 bases, with 14 bases lying between them. The CDR3 runs to 15 residues. Per germline, CDR1 SEHNR and CDR2 FQNEAQ (reference sequence).

This clone was recorded only once. The V gene is TRBV4-2, the J gene TRBJ2-5, with 10 bases that match TRBD2. The J segment lost 7 bases and the V segment lost 4 bases, leaving 15 bases of the junction unmatched. Germline loops: CDR1 LGHNA, CDR2 YNFKEQ. The CDR3 totals 17 residues. CDR3 in amino acids: CASSLHLASGSEGTQYF. The CDR3 DNA reads as TGTGCCAGCAGCCTCCATTTGGCTAGCGGGAGTGAGGGGACCCAGTACTTC.

The V gene is TRBV19, the J gene TRBJ1-5, with D perhaps TRBD1 (5 bases). Germline V gene lookup returns CDR1 LNHDA and CDR2 SQIVND (reference sequence). V lost 6 bases, J lost 0 bases, and 12 bases lay in between. The CDR3 contains 15 residues. The CDR3 loop is CASRWGVDSNQPQHF. The DNA of the CDR3 is TGTGCCAGTAGATGGGGGGTAGATAGCAATCAGCCCCAGCATTTT.

This rearrangement joins TRBV29-1 to TRBJ1-1; D call uncertain. Germline-derived CDR1 and CDR2 are SQVTM and ANQGSEA. This CDR3 spans 14 amino acids. V shed 4 bases and J shed 6 bases, with 18 bases lying between them. The CDR3 sequence is CSVAVTGGFAEAFF. CDR3 DNA: TGCAGCGTTGCGGTTACGGGTGGATTCGCTGAAGCTTTCTTT.

The chain combines TRBV27 with TRBJ1-5, with 12 bases that match TRBD1. Trimming took 6 bases from V and 3 from J; bases not matched to a gene: 9. In germline, CDR1 is MNHEY, CDR2 SMNVEV (reference sequence). The CDR3 is 17 amino acids. The CDR3: CASRPGQGAGYNQPQHF. The CDR3 DNA reads as TGTGCCAGCAGACCGGGACAGGGGGCCGGGTACAATCAGCCCCAGCATTTT.

The chain couples TRBV28 to TRBJ1-2; possible D gene TRBD1, 6 bases. The CDR3 covers 17 residues. Germline CDR1 reads MDHEN; CDR2 reads SYDVKM. Between the trimmed V and J ends, which lost 5 bases and 0 bases, there was a span of 19 bases. Here the CDR3 DNA reads TGTGCCAGCAGTATACCGGGACACCTCTTGACTAACTATGGCTACACCTTC. It encodes CASSIPGHLLTNYGYTF.

J is TRBJ1-2 and V is TRBV25-1; D is uncertain. This CDR3 region has 16 residues. The V end was cut by 0 bases, the J end by 0 bases, with 11 bases between. Germline lookup yields CDR1 MGHDK and CDR2 SYGVNS. CDR3 DNA sequence: TGTGCCAGCAGTGAATATGGCGGGCTTTCTAACTATGGCTACACCTTC. The encoded protein is CASSEYGGLSNYGYTF.

The chain carries TRBV5-5 and TRBJ1-2; the match to TRBD1 covers 7 bases. The CDR3 contains 14 residues. J was trimmed by 3 bases and V by 2 bases; bases with no gene match: 4. The germline V gene encodes CDR1 SGHKS and CDR2 YYEKEE (reference sequence). CDR3 sequence reads: CASSFGQGDYGYTF. Here the CDR3 DNA reads TGTGCCAGCAGCTTCGGTCAGGGGGACTATGGCTACACCTTC.

This chain uses TRBV25-1 with TRBJ2-1, with 7 bases lining up with TRBD1. The CDR3 runs 14 residues. Unmatched junction bases numbered 5, after V lost 3 bases and J lost 6 bases. CDR1 and CDR2 from the germline V gene are MGHDK and SYGVNS. The CDR3 loop is CASSEPGGANEQFF. CDR3 DNA: TGTGCCAGCAGTGAGCCAGGGGGTGCCAATGAGCAGTTCTTC.

The J gene is TRBJ2-7, the V gene TRBV19, with D hard to call. The CDR3 is 11 residues long. Germline V gives CDR1 LNHDA, CDR2 SQIVND (reference sequence). The ends were cut back, 7 bases at V and 9 bases at J, with 13 bases in the middle. The CDR3 DNA reads TGTGCCAGTAATGTGTCGAGGCCGCAGTACTTC. The encoded protein is CASNVSRPQYF.

The chain has TRBV7-6 and TRBJ2-7; 8 bases line up with TRBD1. The germline gives CDR1 SGHVS, CDR2 FNYEAQ. This CDR3 is built from 15 residues. Trimming removed 1 base from V and 5 bases from J; junction bases left unmatched: 7. For the CDR3, the DNA is TGTGCCAGCAGCTTAGGGCAGGGGGCTAATCACGAGCAGTACTTC. It encodes CASSLGQGANHEQYF.

V gene TRBV6-5 combines with J gene TRBJ1-1; possible D gene TRBD1, 5 bases. The V gene lost 2 bases and the J gene lost 5 bases, with 12 bases spanning the gap. CDR1 is MNHEY and CDR2 is SVGAGI in the germline V gene. The CDR3 is 14 amino acids. The CDR3 nucleotides read TGTGCCAGCAGTTACGGGGGGGTCGGGACTGAAGCTTTCTTT. Its protein is CASSYGGVGTEAFF.

The CDR3 DNA is TGTGCCAGCAGCCCTAGGGACAGCAGACTTTTTTATAGCAATCAGCCCCAGCATTTT. It yields the protein CASSPRDSRLFYSNQPQHF. This chain uses TRBV7-2 with TRBJ1-5; 7 nucleotides line up with TRBD1. The junction had 16 bases not matched to a gene; V was cut back by 5 bases and J by 0 bases. Germline assignment: CDR1 SGHTA and CDR2 FQGNSA. The CDR3 loop spans 19 amino acids.

V and J are TRBV6-1 and TRBJ1-2; D is undetermined. The germline CDR1 and CDR2 sequences are MNHNS and SASEGT. CDR3 length: 13 amino acids. V lost 3 bases, J lost 2 bases, and 7 bases lay in between. CDR3 protein: CASSDGLNYGYTF. CDR3 nucleotide sequence: TGTGCCAGCAGTGATGGGCTCAACTATGGCTACACCTTC.